The source of this TCR beta chain is a study of beta chain features in type 1 diabetes. Points from the study as a whole: It was possible that PCR favored shorter templates, equally so in patients and controls. Any HLA effect on TCRB rearrangement was left unresolved by small sub-analyses.

Of the isolated RNA, all was reverse transcribed, and so the sequenced material was expressed TCRB transcripts. Sequenced by immunoSEQ multiplex PCR; TCRdb stores in-frame clones only, minus some. The repertoire includes 200,000 to 300,000 clones, 68% of them detected once, and 0.053% sits in the top ten. To note about this clone: The antigen remains undetermined.

Germline V lookup: CDR1 SGHRS, CDR2 YFSETQ. Trimming removed 2 bases at V and 5 bases at J, with 13 bases between. The CDR3 covers 14 residues. What was sequenced was naive CD4+ T cells from blood. The receptor was isolated from a man aged 25 to 40 in good health. J is TRBJ2-5 and V is TRBV5-1; tentative D call: TRBD1 (6 bases). The CDR3 region has the DNA TGCGCCAGCAGCTTTGGAAGGGGGTCTGAGACCCAGTACTTC. This sequence encodes CASSFGRGSETQYF.